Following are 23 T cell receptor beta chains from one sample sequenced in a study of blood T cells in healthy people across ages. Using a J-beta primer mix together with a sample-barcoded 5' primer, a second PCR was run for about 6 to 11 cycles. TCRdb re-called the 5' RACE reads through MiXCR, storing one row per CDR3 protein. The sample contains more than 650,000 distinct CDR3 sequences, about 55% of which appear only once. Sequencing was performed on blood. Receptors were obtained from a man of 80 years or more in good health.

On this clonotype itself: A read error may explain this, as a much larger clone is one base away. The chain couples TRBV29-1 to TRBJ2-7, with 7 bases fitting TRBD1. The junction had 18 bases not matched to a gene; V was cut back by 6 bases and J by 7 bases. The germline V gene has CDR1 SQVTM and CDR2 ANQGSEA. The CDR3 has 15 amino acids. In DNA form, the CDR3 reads TGCAGCGTAGCCGGGACAGTGAATTCCTACAATGAGCAGTACTTC. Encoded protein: CSVAGTVNSYNEQYF.

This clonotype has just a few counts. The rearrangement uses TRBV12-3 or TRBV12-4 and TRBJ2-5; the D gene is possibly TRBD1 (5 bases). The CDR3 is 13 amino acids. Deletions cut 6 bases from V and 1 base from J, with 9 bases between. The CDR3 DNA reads TGTGCCAGCAGAGGACAAGTCCAAGAGACCCAGTACTTC. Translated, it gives CASRGQVQETQYF.

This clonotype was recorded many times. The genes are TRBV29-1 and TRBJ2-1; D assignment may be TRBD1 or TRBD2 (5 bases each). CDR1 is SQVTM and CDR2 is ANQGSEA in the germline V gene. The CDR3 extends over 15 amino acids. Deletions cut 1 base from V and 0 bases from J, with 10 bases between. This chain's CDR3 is CSVEGGLSSYNEQFF. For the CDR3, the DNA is TGCAGCGTTGAAGGGGGGTTGAGCTCCTACAATGAGCAGTTCTTC.

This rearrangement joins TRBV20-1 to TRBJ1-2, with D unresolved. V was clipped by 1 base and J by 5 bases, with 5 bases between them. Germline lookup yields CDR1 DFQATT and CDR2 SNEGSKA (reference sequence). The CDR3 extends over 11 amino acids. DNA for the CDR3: TGCAGTGCTAGAGGGCGGTATGGCTACACCTTC. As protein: CSARGRYGYTF.

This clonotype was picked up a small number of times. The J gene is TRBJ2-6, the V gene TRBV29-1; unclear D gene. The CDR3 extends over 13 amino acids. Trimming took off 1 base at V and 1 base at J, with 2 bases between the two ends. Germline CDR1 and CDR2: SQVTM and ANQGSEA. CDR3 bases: TGCAGCGTTGAAGTTTCTGGGGCCAACGTCCTGACTTTC. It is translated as CSVEVSGANVLTF.

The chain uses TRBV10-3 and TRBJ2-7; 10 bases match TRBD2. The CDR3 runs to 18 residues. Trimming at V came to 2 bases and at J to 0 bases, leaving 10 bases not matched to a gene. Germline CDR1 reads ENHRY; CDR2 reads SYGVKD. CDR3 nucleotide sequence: TGTGCCATCAGTGAGCCTAGCGGGAGAGGGGTTAGCTCCTACGAGCAGTACTTC. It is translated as CAISEPSGRGVSSYEQYF.

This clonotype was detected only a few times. The CDR3 sequence is CSVAYQQGPNSPLHF. The CDR3 DNA follows: TGCAGCGTTGCCTATCAACAGGGTCCCAATTCACCCCTCCACTTT. J is TRBJ1-6 and V is TRBV29-1; D perhaps matches TRBD1 (6 bases). The CDR3 runs to 15 residues. V was clipped by 4 bases and J by 7 bases, with 17 bases between them. Germline V gene lookup returns CDR1 SQVTM and CDR2 ANQGSEA. Together with reference TRBV29-1 and TRBJ1-6, the CDR3 gives the full variable domain: SAVISQKPSRDICQRGTSLTIQCQVDSQVTMMFWYRQQPGQSLTLIATANQGSEATYESGFVIDKFPISRPNLTFSTLTVSNMSPEDSSIYLCSVAYQQGPNSPLHFGNGTRLTVT.

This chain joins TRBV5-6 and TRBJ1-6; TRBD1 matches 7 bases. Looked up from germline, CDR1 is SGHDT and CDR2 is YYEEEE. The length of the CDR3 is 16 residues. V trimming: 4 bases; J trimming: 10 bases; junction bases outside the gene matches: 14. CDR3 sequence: CASSPNRGGRGSPLHF. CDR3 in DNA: TGTGCCAGCAGCCCTAACAGGGGCGGTAGAGGATCACCCCTCCACTTT.

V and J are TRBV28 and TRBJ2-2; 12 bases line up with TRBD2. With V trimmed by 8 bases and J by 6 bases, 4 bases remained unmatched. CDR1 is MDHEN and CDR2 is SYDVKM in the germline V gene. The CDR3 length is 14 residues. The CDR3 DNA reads TGTGCCAGCTCTAGCGGGAGGGGGTCCGGGGAGCTGTTTTTT. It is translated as CASSSGRGSGELFF.

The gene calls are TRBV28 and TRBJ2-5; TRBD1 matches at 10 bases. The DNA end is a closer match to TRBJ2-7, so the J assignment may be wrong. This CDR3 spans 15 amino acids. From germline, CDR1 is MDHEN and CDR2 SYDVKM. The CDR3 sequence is CASSRGTGDTHEQYF. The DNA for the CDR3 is TGTGCCAGCAGCCGAGGGACAGGGGATACCCACGAGCAGTACTTC.

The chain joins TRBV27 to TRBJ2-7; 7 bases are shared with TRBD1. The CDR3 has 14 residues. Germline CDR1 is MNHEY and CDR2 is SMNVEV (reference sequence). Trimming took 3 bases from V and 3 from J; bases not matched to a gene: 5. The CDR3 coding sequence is TGTGCCAGCAGTTTTCCGGGACAGCTCTACGAGCAGTACTTC. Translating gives CASSFPGQLYEQYF.

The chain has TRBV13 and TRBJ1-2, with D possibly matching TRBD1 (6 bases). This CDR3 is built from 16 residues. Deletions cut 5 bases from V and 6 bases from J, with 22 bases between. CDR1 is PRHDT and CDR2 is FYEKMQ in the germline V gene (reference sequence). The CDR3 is CASSRDATGLANGYTF. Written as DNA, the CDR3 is TGTGCCAGCAGCCGAGATGCAACAGGGCTGGCGAATGGCTACACCTTC.

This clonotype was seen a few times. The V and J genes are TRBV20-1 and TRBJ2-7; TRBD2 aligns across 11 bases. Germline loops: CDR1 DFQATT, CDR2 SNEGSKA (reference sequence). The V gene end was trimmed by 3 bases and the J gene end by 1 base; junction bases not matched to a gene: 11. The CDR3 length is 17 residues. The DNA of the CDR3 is TGCAGTGCTAGGGTCCCCCCACTAGCGGGAGCTTCCTACGAGCAGTACTTC. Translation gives CSARVPPLAGASYEQYF.

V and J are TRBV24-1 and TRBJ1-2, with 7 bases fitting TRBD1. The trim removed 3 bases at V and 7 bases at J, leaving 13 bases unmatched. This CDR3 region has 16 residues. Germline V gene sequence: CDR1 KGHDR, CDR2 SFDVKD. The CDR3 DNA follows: TGTGCCACCAGTGATGACCAGGGGGAAGGGCCGCGTGGCTACACCTTC. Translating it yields CATSDDQGEGPRGYTF.

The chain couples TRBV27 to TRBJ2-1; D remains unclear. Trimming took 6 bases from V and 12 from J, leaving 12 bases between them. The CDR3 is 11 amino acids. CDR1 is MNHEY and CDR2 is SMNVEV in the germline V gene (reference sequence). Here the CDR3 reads CASRLFDGQFF. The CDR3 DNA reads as TGTGCCAGCAGACTATTTGATGGGCAGTTCTTC.

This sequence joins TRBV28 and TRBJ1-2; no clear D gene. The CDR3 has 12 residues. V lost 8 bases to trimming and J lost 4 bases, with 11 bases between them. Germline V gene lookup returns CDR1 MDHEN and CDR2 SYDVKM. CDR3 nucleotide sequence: TGTGCCAGCGACGGAGCCCTCTATGGCTACACCTTC. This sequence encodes CASDGALYGYTF.

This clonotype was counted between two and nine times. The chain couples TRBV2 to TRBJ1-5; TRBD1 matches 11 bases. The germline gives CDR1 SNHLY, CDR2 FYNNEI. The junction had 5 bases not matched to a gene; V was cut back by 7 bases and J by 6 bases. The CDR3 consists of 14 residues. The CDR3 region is CASIPGQGVQPQHF. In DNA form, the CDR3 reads TGTGCCAGCATACCGGGACAGGGGGTTCAGCCCCAGCATTTT. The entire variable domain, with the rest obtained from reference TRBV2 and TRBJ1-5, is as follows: EPEVTQTPSHQVTQMGQEVILRCVPISNHLYFYWYRQILGQKVEFLVSFYNNEISEKSEIFDDQFSVERPDGSNFTLKIRSTKLEDSAMYFCASIPGQGVQPQHFGDGTRLSIL.

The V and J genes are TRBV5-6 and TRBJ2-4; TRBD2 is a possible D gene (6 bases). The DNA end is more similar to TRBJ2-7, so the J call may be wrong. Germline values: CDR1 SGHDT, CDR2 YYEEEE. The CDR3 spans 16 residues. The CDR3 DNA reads TGTGCCAGCAGCCGGAAGGCGCAGGGACTTTTCTACGAGCAGTACTTC. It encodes CASSRKAQGLFYEQYF.

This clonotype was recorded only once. The CDR3 DNA follows: TGTGCCAGCAGCTTAGGGGGCGGGGGGTTTGGCAATGAGCAGTACTTC. This gives the protein CASSLGGGGFGNEQYF. The chain is built from TRBV7-2 and TRBJ2-7; 8 positions agree with TRBD2. This CDR3 has 16 residues. In germline, CDR1 is SGHTA, CDR2 FQGNSA. J gave up 7 bases and V 1 base, and 12 bases lay outside the gene matches.

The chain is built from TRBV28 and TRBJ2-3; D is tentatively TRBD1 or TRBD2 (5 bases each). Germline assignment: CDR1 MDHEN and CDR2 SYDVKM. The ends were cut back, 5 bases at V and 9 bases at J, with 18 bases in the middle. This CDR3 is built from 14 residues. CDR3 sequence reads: CASSGTAGEETQYF. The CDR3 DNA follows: TGTGCCAGCAGTGGGACCGCCGGAGAGGAGACGCAGTATTTT. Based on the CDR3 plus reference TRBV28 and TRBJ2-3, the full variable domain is DVKVTQSSRYLVKRTGEKVFLECVQDMDHENMFWYRQDPGLGLRLIYFSYDVKMKEKGDIPEGYSVSREKKERFSLILESASTNQTSMYLCASSGTAGEETQYFGPGTRLTVL.

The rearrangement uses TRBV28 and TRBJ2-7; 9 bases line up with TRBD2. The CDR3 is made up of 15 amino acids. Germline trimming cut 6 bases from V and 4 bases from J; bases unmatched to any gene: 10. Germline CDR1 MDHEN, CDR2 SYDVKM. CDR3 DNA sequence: TGTGCCAGCAGCCGCCCGACTAGCGGCCTATACGAGCAGTACTTC. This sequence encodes CASSRPTSGLYEQYF.

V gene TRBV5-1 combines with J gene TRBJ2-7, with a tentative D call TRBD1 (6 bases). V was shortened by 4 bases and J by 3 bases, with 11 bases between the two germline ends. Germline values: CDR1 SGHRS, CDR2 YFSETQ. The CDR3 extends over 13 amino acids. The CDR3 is CASSGDTFYEQYF. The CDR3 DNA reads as TGCGCCAGCAGCGGGGACACGTTCTACGAGCAGTACTTC.

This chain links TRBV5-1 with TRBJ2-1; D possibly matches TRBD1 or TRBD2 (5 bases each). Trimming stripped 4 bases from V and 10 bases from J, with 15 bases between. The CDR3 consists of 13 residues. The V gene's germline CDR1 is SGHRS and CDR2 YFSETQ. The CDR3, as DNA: TGCGCCAGCAGCCGGGGCGAAATGGGCGAGCAGTTCTTC. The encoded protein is CASSRGEMGEQFF. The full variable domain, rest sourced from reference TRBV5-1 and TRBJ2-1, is KAGVTQTPRYLIKTRGQQVTLSCSPISGHRSVSWYQQTPGQGLQFLFEYFSETQRNKGNFPGRFSGRQFSNSRSEMNVSTLELGDSALYLCASSRGEMGEQFFGPGTRLTVL.